The rows below give T cell receptor beta chains drawn from one sample of a study of T cells in Graves' hyperthyroidism and ophthalmopathy. TCRdb re-called the multiplex PCR reads through MiXCR, storing one row per CDR3 protein. The table includes some 350,000 distinct CDR3 sequences, approximately 16% detected once. Source material: blood. The receptors were sampled from a woman aged 55 to 70 with Graves' ophthalmopathy. Each CDR3 is given with its conserved first and last residue. The D gene is left open where the match is weak. Clone size appears in some rows only: once, few, many, or a class for an expanded clone.

>.|TRBV5-1|TRBJ2-3|many
CASSLGLRGTDTQYF
TGCGCCAGCAGCTTGGGACTGAGGGGCACAGATACGCAGTATTTT
>.|TRBV7-9|TRBJ2-7|many
CASSLAASYEQYF
TGTGCCAGCAGCTTAGCAGCCTCCTACGAGCAGTACTTC
>.|TRBV20-1|TRBJ2-1|.
CSAILYGGTSYNEQFF
TGCAGTGCTATTTTGTATGGCGGGACCTCCTACAATGAGCAGTTCTTC
>.|TRBV30|TRBJ1-6|many
CAWGEGDIDNSPLHF
TGTGCCTGGGGGGAAGGGGACATCGATAATTCACCCCTCCACTTT
>.|TRBV28|TRBJ2-3|.
CASRSAGLGTDTQYF
TGTGCCAGCAGGTCCGCGGGGTTGGGCACAGATACGCAGTATTTT
>.|TRBV13|TRBJ1-2|many
CASSLGNYGYTF
TGTGCCAGCAGCTTGGGCAACTATGGCTACACCTTC
>.|TRBV20-1|TRBJ1-3|few
CSATDSSGNTIYF
TGCAGTGCCACGGACAGCTCTGGAAACACCATATATTTT
>TRBD1|TRBV28|TRBJ2-7|many
CASKTGGSYEQYF
TGTGCCAGCAAGACAGGGGGCTCCTACGAGCAGTACTTC
>.|TRBV19|TRBJ2-6|.
CASSISTGGLPGANVLTF
TGTGCCAGTAGTATTTCAACAGGTGGCCTTCCTGGGGCCAACGTCCTGACTTTC
>.|TRBV6-1|TRBJ2-3|many
CASSWTDSTDTQYF
TGTGCCAGCAGTTGGACAGATAGCACAGATACGCAGTATTTT
>TRBD2|TRBV11-2|TRBJ2-7|.
CASSVRFGAGGDNEQYF
TGTGCCAGCAGCGTCCGATTTGGAGCGGGAGGGGACAATGAGCAGTACTTC
>TRBD2|TRBV7-7|TRBJ2-5|.
CASSRTSGRGGLETQYF
TGTGCTAGCAGCCGGACTAGCGGGAGAGGAGGGTTGGAGACCCAGTACTTC
>.|TRBV19|TRBJ2-3|few
CASSERGYTDTQYF
TGTGCCAGTAGCGAACGGGGGTACACAGATACGCAGTATTTT
>TRBD1|TRBV5-8|TRBJ2-7|.
CASSRGTGRYEQYF
TGTGCCAGCAGCCGGGGGACAGGGCGGTACGAGCAGTACTTC
>.|TRBV12-3/TRBV12-4|TRBJ2-2|few
CASSLMTGPGELFF
TGTGCCAGCAGTTTGATGACCGGACCCGGGGAGCTGTTTTTT
>.|TRBV30|TRBJ2-7|few
CAWSAPGAKWFEQYF
TGTGCCTGGAGTGCCCCGGGTGCGAAGTGGTTCGAGCAGTACTTC
>.|TRBV15|TRBJ2-1|many
CATSRGTGFEQFF
TGTGCCACCAGCAGAGGAACGGGATTTGAGCAGTTCTTC
>.|TRBV20-1|TRBJ2-2|.
CSARAGARNTGELFF
TGCAGTGCCAGGGCGGGGGCGCGGAACACCGGGGAGCTGTTTTTT
>TRBD2|TRBV20-1|TRBJ2-5|.
CSARAGLAGGAQETQYF
TGCAGTGCTAGAGCCGGACTAGCGGGAGGGGCCCAAGAGACCCAGTACTTC
>.|TRBV7-3|TRBJ2-5|.
CASSLGPPGETQYF
TGTGCCAGCAGCTTAGGCCCCCCGGGGGAGACCCAGTACTTC
>.|TRBV5-6|TRBJ2-1|.
CASSLGGKKFF
TGTGCCAGCAGCTTGGGTGGTAAGAAGTTCTTC
>.|TRBV5-4|TRBJ2-3|few
CASSRGDRRGDTQYF
TGTGCCAGCAGCAGAGGGGACCGGCGAGGAGATACGCAGTATTTT
>.|TRBV6-5|TRBJ2-3|.
CASSYGDTDTQYF
TGTGCCAGCAGTTACGGGGACACAGATACGCAGTATTTT
>TRBD2|TRBV20-1|TRBJ2-1|few
CSATSGDSYNEQFF
TGCAGTGCAACTAGCGGGGACTCCTACAATGAGCAGTTCTTC
>TRBD1|TRBV7-9|TRBJ2-7|few
CASSLGGQKYEQYF
TGTGCCAGCAGCCTAGGGGGACAGAAGTACGAGCAGTACTTC
>.|TRBV6-2/TRBV6-3|TRBJ1-5|many
CASTLLGSQNQPQHF
TGTGCCAGCACCCTCTTGGGCAGCCAGAATCAGCCCCAGCATTTT
>.|TRBV25-1|TRBJ2-2|few
CASSAGIPGELFF
TGTGCCAGCAGTGCCGGGATCCCCGGGGAGCTGTTTTTT
>.|TRBV6-1|TRBJ2-7|many
CASTPGTSLEQYF
TGTGCCAGCACTCCAGGGACATCCCTCGAGCAGTACTTC
>TRBD1|TRBV29-1|TRBJ1-1|few
CSARRGYRGGHSEAFF
TGCAGCGCCCGAAGGGGGTACAGGGGGGGGCACTCTGAAGCTTTCTTT